The 23 T cell receptor beta chains in this list originate from one sample, sequenced in a study of T cells in tuberculosis. Generated by immunoSEQ multiplex PCR, the TCRdb table keeps only in-frame clones and is missing some. The table has fewer than 30,000 clones, approximately 95% seen once. Sequencing input: PBMCs. Source of these receptors: a donor aged 10-35 years with latent tuberculosis or without tuberculosis infection.

This chain uses TRBV27 with TRBJ2-5, with 7 nucleotides matching TRBD1. This CDR3 spans 14 amino acids. Per the germline V gene, CDR1 is MNHEY and CDR2 is SMNVEV (reference sequence). Trimming cost V 6 bases and J 3 bases; bases outside gene matches: 7. The CDR3 DNA reads TGTGCCAGCAGCCCGGACAGGACCAAAGAGACCCAGTACTTC. Its protein product is CASSPDRTKETQYF.

The table lists this clone with a count of one. The chain joins TRBV10-3 to TRBJ2-2, with D possibly TRBD2 on 6 matching bases. This CDR3 is built from 16 residues. V gave up 0 bases and J gave up 4 bases, with 12 bases separating them. Per germline, CDR1 ENHRY and CDR2 SYGVKD. The CDR3 nucleotides read TGTGCCATCAGTGAGTCCGGGACTGCGACCACCGGGGAGCTGTTTTTT. Translated: CAISESGTATTGELFF.

The chain carries TRBV5-1 and TRBJ2-7; D might be TRBD1 (5 bases). Per the germline V gene, CDR1 is SGHRS and CDR2 is YFSETQ. Trimming removed 0 bases at V and 3 bases at J, with 10 bases between. CDR3 length: 14 residues. The CDR3 is CASSLVQGYYEQYF. As DNA, the CDR3 is TGCGCCAGCAGCTTGGTTCAGGGCTACTACGAGCAGTACTTC.

The chain links TRBV4-1 to TRBJ2-2; D uncertain. The CDR3 contains 15 residues. Per the germline V gene, CDR1 is MGHRA and CDR2 is YSYEKL. V lost 5 bases and J lost 1, with 11 bases in between. Here the CDR3 reads CASSSKSGNTGELFF. The CDR3 coding sequence is TGCGCCAGCAGCTCAAAATCCGGGAACACCGGGGAGCTGTTTTTT.

The chain employs TRBV5-1 and TRBJ2-5; D is perhaps TRBD2 (6 bases). Germline CDR1 SGHRS, CDR2 YFSETQ. This CDR3 is 14 amino acids long. Trimming removed 4 bases at V and 3 bases at J, with 13 bases between. CDR3 protein: CASSEGLIEETQYF. DNA of the CDR3: TGCGCCAGCAGCGAGGGACTTATTGAAGAGACCCAGTACTTC.

V is TRBV5-1 and J is TRBJ1-2; no definite D call. Trimming removed 1 base at V and 2 bases at J, with 9 bases between. Germline assignment: CDR1 SGHRS and CDR2 YFSETQ. This CDR3 comprises 14 residues. The CDR3 DNA reads as TGCGCCAGCAGCTTGCGATCGGAGAACTATGGCTACACCTTC. This gives the protein CASSLRSENYGYTF.

The gene calls are TRBV6-5 and TRBJ1-2; TRBD1 agrees at 8 bases. The CDR3 sequence is 13 residues long. V lost 2 bases and J lost 4; bases outside the gene matches: 0. Germline lookup yields CDR1 MNHEY and CDR2 SVGAGI. Written as DNA, the CDR3 is TGTGCCAGCAGTTACCAGGGGGCCTATGGCTACACCTTC. It specifies CASSYQGAYGYTF.

The J gene is TRBJ1-4, the V gene TRBV6-1, with TRBD1 as a possible D gene (6 bases). CDR1 and CDR2 (germline): MNHNS, SASEGT. This CDR3 spans 14 amino acids. Trimming took 6 bases from V and 6 from J, leaving 14 bases between them. The DNA of the CDR3 is TGTGCCAGCAGGATAGACAGGAGATATGAAAAACTGTTTTTT. It specifies CASRIDRRYEKLFF.

This chain connects TRBV5-1 to TRBJ1-5; possibly TRBD1 for D (5 bases). Per the germline V gene, CDR1 is SGHRS and CDR2 is YFSETQ. With 2 bases removed from V and 5 bases from J, the gap between germline ends came to 17 bases. CDR3 length equals 16 residues. Written as DNA, the CDR3 is TGCGCCAGCAGCTTAGGCGACCAGGGATGGCATCAGCCCCAGCATTTT. This gives the protein CASSLGDQGWHQPQHF.

This chain uses TRBV28 with TRBJ2-7; 7 nucleotides match TRBD2. Germline CDR1 MDHEN, CDR2 SYDVKM. CDR3 length: 14 residues. The ends lost 6 bases at V and 3 bases at J; junction bases unmatched: 8. This CDR3 reads CASRIGGGLYEQYF. CDR3 coding DNA: TGTGCCAGCAGAATTGGGGGAGGGCTCTACGAGCAGTACTTC.

The chain couples TRBV30 to TRBJ2-1; possible D gene TRBD1, 6 bases. V shed 3 bases and J shed 7 bases, with 25 bases lying between them. Germline values: CDR1 GTSNPN, CDR2 SVGIG (reference sequence). The CDR3 consists of 17 residues. CDR3 sequence (DNA): TGTGCCTGGAGCCCCAAAAACTTCAGGCCTAGGGGGAATGAGCAGTTCTTC. It encodes CAWSPKNFRPRGNEQFF.

This chain uses TRBV5-8 with TRBJ1-5; the D is unclear. The V end lost 5 bases, the J end lost 3 bases, and 18 bases lay between the germline ends. The germline V gene has CDR1 SGHTS and CDR2 YDEGEE. The CDR3 covers 16 residues. CDR3 sequence: CASRFREGGNNQPQHF. The CDR3 nucleotides read TGTGCCAGCAGATTCCGGGAGGGAGGGAACAATCAGCCCCAGCATTTT. The whole variable domain, filled in from reference TRBV5-8 and TRBJ1-5, reads EAGVTQSPTHLIKTRGQQATLRCSPISGHTSVYWYQQALGLGLQFLLWYDEGEERNRGNFPPRFSGRQFPNYSSELNVNALELEDSALYLCASRFREGGNNQPQHFGDGTRLSIL.

The chain uses TRBV5-8 and TRBJ2-7; D possibly corresponds to TRBD2 (6 bases). Trimming shortened V by 1 base and J by 2 bases, and 10 bases separated the two germline ends. There are 14 residues in the CDR3. Germline V gene lookup returns CDR1 SGHTS and CDR2 YDEGEE. CDR3 sequence reads: CASSLSGDPYEQYF. The DNA for the CDR3 is TGTGCCAGCAGCTTGTCGGGGGACCCCTACGAGCAGTACTTC.

The J gene is TRBJ1-1, the V gene TRBV5-1; the match to TRBD1 covers 10 bases. V dropped 1 base and J dropped 5; count of bases not matched to a gene: 8. Germline V gives CDR1 SGHRS, CDR2 YFSETQ. The CDR3 length is 16 residues. In DNA, the CDR3 is TGCGCCAGCAGCTTGAGGGCTCGACAGGGGGCAACTGAAGCTTTCTTT. Translated, it gives CASSLRARQGATEAFF.

The J gene is TRBJ2-2, the V gene TRBV4-1; 14 bases match TRBD2. V shed 0 bases and J 4 bases; nucleotides not matched to a gene: 7. Germline V lookup: CDR1 MGHRA, CDR2 YSYEKL. The CDR3 loop spans 19 amino acids. The CDR3: CASSQDRTSGRTSTGELFF. CDR3 sequence (DNA): TGCGCCAGCAGCCAAGATAGGACTAGCGGGAGGACAAGCACCGGGGAGCTGTTTTTT.

This clone has a handful of counts. This chain joins TRBV4-2 and TRBJ2-3; perhaps TRBD2 as D (5 bases). This CDR3 has 19 residues. The V and J ends lost 0 bases and 0 bases respectively, with 19 bases between them. The germline V gene encodes CDR1 LGHNA and CDR2 YNFKEQ. DNA of the CDR3: TGTGCCAGCAGCCAAGAGTCGTTCCCTAGCTTAAATAGCACAGATACGCAGTATTTT. This gives the protein CASSQESFPSLNSTDTQYF.

The genes are TRBV5-6 and TRBJ1-2; 7 positions match TRBD1. The germline V gene has CDR1 SGHDT and CDR2 YYEEEE. The CDR3 sequence is 14 residues long. V shed 4 bases and J 4 bases; nucleotides not matched to a gene: 7. The CDR3 DNA reads TGTGCCAGCAGCCCGACGGGGACAGTCTATGGCTACACCTTC. It codes for CASSPTGTVYGYTF.

The chain recombines TRBV4-2 with TRBJ1-2, with 7 bases fitting TRBD1. The ends lost 3 bases at V and 4 bases at J; junction bases unmatched: 2. Looked up from germline, CDR1 is LGHNA and CDR2 is YNFKEQ. The CDR3 is 13 residues long. Written as DNA, the CDR3 is TGTGCCAGCAGCCAGGGGACAGTCTATGGCTACACCTTC. Encoded protein: CASSQGTVYGYTF.

V is TRBV18 and J is TRBJ2-1, with 12 positions matching TRBD2. The CDR3 sequence is 14 residues long. J gave up 6 bases and V 3 bases, and 0 bases lay outside the gene matches. Per germline, CDR1 KGHSH and CDR2 LQKENI. The DNA for the CDR3 is TGTGCCAGCTCACCGGGACTAGCGGGCAATGAGCAGTTCTTC. Encoded protein: CASSPGLAGNEQFF.

The J gene is TRBJ2-7, the V gene TRBV4-3, with D tentatively TRBD1 (5 bases). Germline V gene sequence: CDR1 LGHNA, CDR2 YSLEER. Trimming took 0 bases from V and 3 from J, leaving 15 bases between them. The CDR3 loop spans 16 amino acids. CDR3 amino acids: CASSQDNGRAGYEQYF. For the CDR3, the DNA is TGCGCCAGCAGCCAAGATAACGGCAGGGCCGGCTACGAGCAGTACTTC.

The chain employs TRBV10-3 and TRBJ2-5, with D perhaps TRBD1 (5 bases). Germline CDR1 ENHRY, CDR2 SYGVKD. V was shortened by 3 bases and J by 2 bases, with 7 bases between the two germline ends. The CDR3 sequence is 13 residues long. The CDR3 here is CAISEGDQETQYF. CDR3 DNA: TGTGCCATCAGTGAAGGGGATCAAGAGACCCAGTACTTC.

The chain is built from TRBV19 and TRBJ1-2; D perhaps matches TRBD1 (5 bases). The V end was cut by 1 base, the J end by 0 bases, with 9 bases between. Germline CDR1 reads LNHDA; CDR2 reads SQIVND (reference sequence). There are 15 residues in the CDR3. The CDR3 loop reads CASSIGDRTNYGYTF. CDR3 in DNA: TGTGCCAGTAGTATAGGAGACAGAACTAACTATGGCTACACCTTC. Combining the CDR3 with reference TRBV19 and TRBJ1-2 gives the whole variable domain DGGITQSPKYLFRKEGQNVTLSCEQNLNHDAMYWYRQDPGQGLRLIYYSQIVNDFQKGDIAEGYSVSREKKESFPLTVTSAQKNPTAFYLCASSIGDRTNYGYTFGSGTRLTVV.

The chain combines TRBV11-2 with TRBJ2-1; no definite D call. The germline V gene encodes CDR1 SGHAT and CDR2 FQNNGV. V dropped 4 bases and J dropped 0 bases, with 10 bases sitting between them. The CDR3 is 15 amino acids. CDR3 loop: CASSSRSSSYNEQFF. CDR3 nucleotides: TGTGCCAGCAGCTCCCGGAGTAGCTCCTACAATGAGCAGTTCTTC.